Included here is one T cell receptor (beta chain) sequence, with context. No antigen is known for it. The PCR had 60 Vbeta and 13 Jbeta primers. The method was immunoSEQ multiplex PCR; TCRdb's version includes in-frame clones alone and lacks a portion of them. The sample consists of about 94,000 clones, about 62% of them appearing once. The sample belongs to a study of cytomegalovirus exposure and HLA in healthy donors. Study findings and constraints: Later analysis suggested links between common viral pathogens and several top significant clusters. TRBV6-2, TRBV6-3 and some other V segments were excluded as indistinguishable. Cytomegalovirus status was reportedly diagnosed by the classifier with high specificity and sensitivity.

In nominal health when sampled, donors likely had unrecorded immune exposures nonetheless. The CDR3 is 18 residues long. Germline assignment: CDR1 LNHDA and CDR2 SQIVND (reference sequence). V lost 5 bases and J 4 bases, leaving 25 bases between the germline ends. This receptor was obtained from a man aged 25 to 40 in good health and CMV-seronegative. The chain is built from TRBV19 and TRBJ2-3; unclear D gene. What was sequenced was PBMCs. CDR3: CASSRKPTTDFLPDTQYF. In DNA form, the CDR3 reads TGTGCCAGTAGTCGAAAACCTACCACTGACTTTTTACCAGATACGCAGTATTTT. Combining the CDR3 with reference TRBV19 and TRBJ2-3 gives the whole variable domain DGGITQSPKYLFRKEGQNVTLSCEQNLNHDAMYWYRQDPGQGLRLIYYSQIVNDFQKGDIAEGYSVSREKKESFPLTVTSAQKNPTAFYLCASSRKPTTDFLPDTQYFGPGTRLTVL.